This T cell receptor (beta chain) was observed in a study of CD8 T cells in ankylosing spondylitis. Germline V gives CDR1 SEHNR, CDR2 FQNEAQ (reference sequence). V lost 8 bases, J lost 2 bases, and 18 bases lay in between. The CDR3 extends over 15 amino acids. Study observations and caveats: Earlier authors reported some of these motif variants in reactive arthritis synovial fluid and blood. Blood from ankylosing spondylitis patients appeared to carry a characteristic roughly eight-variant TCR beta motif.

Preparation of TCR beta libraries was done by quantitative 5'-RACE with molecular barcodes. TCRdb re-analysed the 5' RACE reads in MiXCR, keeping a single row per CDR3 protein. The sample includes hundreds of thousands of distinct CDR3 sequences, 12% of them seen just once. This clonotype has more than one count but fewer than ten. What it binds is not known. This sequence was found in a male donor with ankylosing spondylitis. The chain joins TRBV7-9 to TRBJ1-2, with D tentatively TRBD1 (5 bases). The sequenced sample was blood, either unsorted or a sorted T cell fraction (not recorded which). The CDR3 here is CASDVKGGTNYGYTF. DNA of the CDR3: TGTGCCAGCGATGTTAAAGGCGGGACCAACTATGGCTACACCTTC.